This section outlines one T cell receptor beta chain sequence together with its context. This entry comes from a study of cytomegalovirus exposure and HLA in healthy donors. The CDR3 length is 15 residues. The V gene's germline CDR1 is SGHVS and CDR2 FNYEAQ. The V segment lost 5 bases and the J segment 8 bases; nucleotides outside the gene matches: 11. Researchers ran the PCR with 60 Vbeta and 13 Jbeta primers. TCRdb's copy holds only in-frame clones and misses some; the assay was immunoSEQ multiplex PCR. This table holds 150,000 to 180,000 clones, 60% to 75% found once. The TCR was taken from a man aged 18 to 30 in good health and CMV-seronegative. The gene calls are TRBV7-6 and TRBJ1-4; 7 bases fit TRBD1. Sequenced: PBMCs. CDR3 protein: CASSLRTGQREKLFF. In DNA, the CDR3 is TGTGCCAGCAGCCTGCGGACAGGCCAGAGGGAAAAACTGTTTTTT.